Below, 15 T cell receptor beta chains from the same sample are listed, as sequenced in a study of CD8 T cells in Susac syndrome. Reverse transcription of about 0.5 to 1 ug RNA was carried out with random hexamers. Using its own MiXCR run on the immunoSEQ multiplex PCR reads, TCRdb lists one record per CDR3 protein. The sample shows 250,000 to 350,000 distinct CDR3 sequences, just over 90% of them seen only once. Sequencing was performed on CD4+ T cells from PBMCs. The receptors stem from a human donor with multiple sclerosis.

The CDR3 DNA follows: TGTGCCAGCAGCCGGGATGTCTATGGCTACACCTTC. Protein: CASSRDVYGYTF. The chain has TRBV5-6 and TRBJ1-2; no clear D. Trimming removed 4 bases at V and 4 bases at J, with 8 bases between. CDR1 is SGHDT and CDR2 is YYEEEE in the germline V gene. This CDR3 spans 12 amino acids.

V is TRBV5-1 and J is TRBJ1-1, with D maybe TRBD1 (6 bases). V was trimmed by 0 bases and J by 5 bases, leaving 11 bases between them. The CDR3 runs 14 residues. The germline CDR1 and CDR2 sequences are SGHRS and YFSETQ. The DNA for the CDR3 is TGCGCCAGCAGCTTGGGCGACAGGACGACTGAAGCTTTCTTT. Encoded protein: CASSLGDRTTEAFF.

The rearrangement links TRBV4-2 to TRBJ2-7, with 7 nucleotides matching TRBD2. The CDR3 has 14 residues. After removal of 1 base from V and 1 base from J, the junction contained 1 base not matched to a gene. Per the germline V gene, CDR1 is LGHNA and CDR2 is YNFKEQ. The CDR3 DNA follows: TGTGCCAGCAGCCAAGCAGCGGGATCCTACGAGCAGTACTTC. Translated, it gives CASSQAAGSYEQYF.

CDR3 region: CASGKLVNEQFF. Here the CDR3 DNA reads TGTGCCAGCGGAAAGTTGGTCAATGAGCAGTTCTTC. The genes are TRBV9 and TRBJ2-1, with D unresolved. The CDR3 totals 12 residues. V was cut by 7 bases and J by 6 bases, with 11 bases left in between. Germline V gene lookup returns CDR1 SGDLS and CDR2 YYNGEE. Drawing the rest from reference TRBV9 and TRBJ2-1, the complete variable domain is DSGVTQTPKHLITATGQRVTLRCSPRSGDLSVYWYQQSLDQGLQFLIQYYNGEERAKGNILERFSAQQFPDLHSELNLSSLELGDSALYFCASGKLVNEQFFGPGTRLTVL.

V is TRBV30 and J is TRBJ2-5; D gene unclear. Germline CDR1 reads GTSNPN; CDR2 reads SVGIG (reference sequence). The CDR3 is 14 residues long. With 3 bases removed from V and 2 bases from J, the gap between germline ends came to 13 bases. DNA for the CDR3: TGTGCCTGGAGCCAAGGACGTTTACAAGAGACCCAGTACTTC. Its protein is CAWSQGRLQETQYF.

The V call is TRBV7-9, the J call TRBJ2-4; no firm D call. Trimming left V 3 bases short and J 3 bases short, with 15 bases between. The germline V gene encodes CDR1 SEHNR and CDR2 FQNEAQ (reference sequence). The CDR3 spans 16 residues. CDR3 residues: CASSLGRPSGKNIQYF. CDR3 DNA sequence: TGTGCCAGCAGCTTGGGCCGCCCTTCTGGCAAAAACATTCAGTACTTC.

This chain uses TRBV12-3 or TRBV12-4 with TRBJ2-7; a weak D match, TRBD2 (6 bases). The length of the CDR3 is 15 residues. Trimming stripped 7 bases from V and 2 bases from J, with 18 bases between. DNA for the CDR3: TGTGCCAGCACGGAAGCCGGGACTCGTCCCTACGAGCAGTACTTC. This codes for CASTEAGTRPYEQYF.

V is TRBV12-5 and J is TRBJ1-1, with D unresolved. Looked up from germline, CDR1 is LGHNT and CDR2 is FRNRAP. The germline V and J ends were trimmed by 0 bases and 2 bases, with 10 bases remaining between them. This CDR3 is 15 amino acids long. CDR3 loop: CASGLVLGLNTEAFF. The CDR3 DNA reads TGTGCTAGTGGTTTGGTACTGGGCCTCAACACTGAAGCTTTCTTT. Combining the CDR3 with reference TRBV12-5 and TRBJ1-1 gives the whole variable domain DARVTQTPRHKVTEMGQEVTMRCQPILGHNTVFWYRQTMMQGLELLAYFRNRAPLDDSGMPKDRFSAEMPDATLATLKIQPSEPRDSAVYFCASGLVLGLNTEAFFGQGTRLTVV.

CDR3: CASSEAGQRISNYGYTF. DNA for the CDR3: TGTGCCAGCAGTGAGGCCGGACAGCGAATTTCCAACTATGGCTACACCTTC. V gene TRBV6-1 combines with J gene TRBJ1-2; possible D gene TRBD1, 6 bases. Deletions cut 3 bases from V and 2 bases from J, with 19 bases between. CDR1 and CDR2 from the germline V gene are MNHNS and SASEGT. This CDR3 spans 17 amino acids.

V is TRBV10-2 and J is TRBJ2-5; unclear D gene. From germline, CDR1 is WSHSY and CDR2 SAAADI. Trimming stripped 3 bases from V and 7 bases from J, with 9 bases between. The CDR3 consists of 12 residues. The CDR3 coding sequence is TGCGCCAGCAGTGAAAATCCCGGGACCCAGTACTTC. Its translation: CASSENPGTQYF.

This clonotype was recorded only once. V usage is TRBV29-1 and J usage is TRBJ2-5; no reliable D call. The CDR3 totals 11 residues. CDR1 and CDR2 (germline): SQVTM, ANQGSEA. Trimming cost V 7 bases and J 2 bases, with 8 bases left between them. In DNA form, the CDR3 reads TGCAGCGGAGTAGGGCAAGAGACCCAGTACTTC. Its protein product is CSGVGQETQYF.

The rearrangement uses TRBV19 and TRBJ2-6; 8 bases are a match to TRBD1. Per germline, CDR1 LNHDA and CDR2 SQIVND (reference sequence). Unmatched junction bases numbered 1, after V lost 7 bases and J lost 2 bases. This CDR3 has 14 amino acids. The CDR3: CASTDRAGANVLTF. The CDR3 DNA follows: TGTGCCAGTACGGACAGGGCTGGGGCCAACGTCCTGACTTTC.

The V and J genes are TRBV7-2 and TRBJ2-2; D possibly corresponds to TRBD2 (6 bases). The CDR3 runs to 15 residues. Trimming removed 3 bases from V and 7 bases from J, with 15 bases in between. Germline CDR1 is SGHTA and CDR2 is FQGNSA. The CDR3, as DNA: TGTGCCAGCAGCTTCGGGAGCTCGTGGAGCGGGGAGCTGTTTTTT. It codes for CASSFGSSWSGELFF.

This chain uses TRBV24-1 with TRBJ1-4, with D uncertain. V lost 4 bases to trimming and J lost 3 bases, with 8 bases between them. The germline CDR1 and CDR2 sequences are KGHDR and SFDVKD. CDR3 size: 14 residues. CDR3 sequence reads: CATSEAGSNEKLFF. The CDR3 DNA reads TGTGCCACCAGTGAGGCGGGCTCTAATGAAAAACTGTTTTTT.

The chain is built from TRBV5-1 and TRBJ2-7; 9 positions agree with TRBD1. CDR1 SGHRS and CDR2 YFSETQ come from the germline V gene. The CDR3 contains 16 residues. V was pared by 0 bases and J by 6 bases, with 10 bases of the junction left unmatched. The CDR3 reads CASSLGVPGQGIEQYF. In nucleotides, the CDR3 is TGCGCCAGCAGCTTGGGTGTGCCGGGACAGGGAATCGAGCAGTACTTC.